Sequencing of this T cell receptor beta chain was carried out in a study of beta chain features in type 1 diabetes (dated by TCRdb to the late 2010s). With regard to the full study: Mean age, gender distribution, total cell number and subset yield were not different between patients and healthy donors. Across all samples, about 110 million sorted cells were examined, and cell number per subset correlated strongly with RNA yield. The study compared TCRB repertoires of sorted circulating CD4+ T cell subsets between recently diagnosed type 1 diabetes patients and matched healthy donors. Whereas all 30 or so donors provided naive and central memory subsets, regulatory and stem cell-like memory subsets were isolated from just 8 patients and roughly 8 healthy donors. General study outcomes and caveats: The naive, central memory and regulatory TCRB repertoires appeared to resemble one another more closely among patients than among healthy donors. Patients with type 1 diabetes made fewer insertions and deleted more nucleotides at VDJ recombination sites, implying thymic rearrangement abnormalities. A moderate but significant shortening of TCRB CDR3 length was observed in type 1 diabetes patients in all four CD4+ subsets. Because cDNA rather than genomic DNA was sequenced, highly expressing activated cells could have been over-represented, although no difference in activation and CD3 levels was found between groups. Shorter templates might be favored by PCR, yet because patient and control samples were amplified and corrected together, any such skew would affect both groups equally. Because the HLA sub-analyses included only small numbers of individuals, any influence of HLA type on TCRB rearrangement was left unresolved.

Each donor gave one peripheral blood draw, around 0.12 L on average, collected into heparinised tubes. A BD FACSAria II was used to sort naive, central memory, regulatory and stem cell-like memory CD4+ T cells with a panel that included CD45RO, CCR7, CD25, CD127, CD95 and CD27. Purity was above 95% for every sorted population. Right away, PBMCs were isolated by Lymphoprep density gradient centrifugation and were stained directly, with no culture step. So that batch effects would be minimized, each experiment stained and sorted samples in pairs, pairing one healthy donor with one patient. All of the isolated RNA was reverse transcribed with the High Capacity cDNA Reverse Transcription Kit, so expressed TCRB transcripts were sequenced. Deep immunoSEQ sequencing was applied to naive, central memory and regulatory T cell samples, giving an average of about 3.8 million total reads per sample. Sorted cells were lysed in RLT buffer, and RNA was extracted using DNase-treated RNeasy Micro or Mini kits according to cell number. To prevent cross-contamination, every cell subset was processed on its own, while patient and healthy donor samples were processed together. Using the immunoSEQ multiplex PCR, TCRB sequences were amplified from cDNA into 87-bp fragments spanning the CDR3 region. Amplicons were sequenced on the Illumina HiSeq platform. On the authors' methods: PCR bias was computationally corrected using synthetic template baselines, reads within Hamming distance 2 were collapsed, and singletons that could not be merged were discarded. Reads were aligned against IMGT to assign V, D and J genes, CDR3 length and insertions or deletions at six rearrangement sites. Clonotype counts were normalized to sorted cell number within each subset before computing true diversity and Gini coefficients with the tcR R package. Repertoire sharing was quantified using the overlap coefficient calculated on TCRB nucleotide sequences. Out-of-frame TCRB sequences from naive cells were analyzed as a proxy for the pre-selection repertoire. The source is immuneACCESS, and TCRdb retained only in-frame sequences with V and J called. Part of the clones is not carried over; for the studies checked, unresolved V genes explain less than half of this, and the remainder is unexplained. V and J calls and clone size are as listed in that table; D and trimming were resolved from the DNA. The sample profile shows about 350,000 clones; around 20% of them were found once. The leading ten clones occupy about 0.045% of the sample.

V is clipped by 0 bases and J by 0 bases, and the sequence between their germline boundaries is 7 bases long. In the germline V gene, CDR1 corresponds to SGDLS and CDR2 to YYNGEE. From cysteine to phenylalanine, the CDR3 is 15 amino acids long. Only the CDR3 DNA stays, 45 bases, in frame from base 1. As regards this clone: Its antigen is not yet known. No clone much larger than this one lies a single base away; base qualities are absent.

Sequenced sample: naive CD4+ T cells from blood. What the cell subset or site label conveys for this sample: true naive CD4+ T cells. The chain is assembled from TRBV9 and TRBJ1-3, with the identity of the D gene unclear. The clonotype originates from a woman aged 18-29 years in good health. The DNA reads TGTGCCAGCAGCGTAGGCGGGATCTCTGGAAACACCATATATTTT. This encodes CASSVGGISGNTIYF.